What follows are 5 T cell receptor beta chains derived from one specimen sequenced in a study of tumor-infiltrating lymphocytes in primary liver carcinoma (dated by TCRdb to about 2017). The run used an Illumina HiSeq 2500. A constant-region primer and ProtoScript II reverse transcriptase were used to reverse-transcribe TCRbeta-specific cDNA from approximately 450 ng total RNA. The TCRbeta libraries were prepared through three rounds of nested multiplex PCR following a slightly modified ARM-PCR procedure. Each of the first two PCR rounds ran for approximately 10 cycles and used multiplex TRBV1-TRBV30 forward primers together with a Cbeta reverse primer. In TCRdb, the public reads were trimmed at Q25 with fastp and aligned with MiXCR, with productive beta chains retained. A single entry per CDR3 protein holds the most common genes and DNA from its merged rows. This sample comprises roughly 48,000 distinct CDR3 sequences, about 68% of them detected only once. The ten most abundant clones make up over 25% of the sample.

Total RNA and DNA were co-extracted from about 20-30 mg of bulk tissue with the AllPrep DNA/RNA mini kit, without cell sorting. The source material was liver tumor tissue from sampling region 3. This sample's cell subset or site label indicates: tumor region T3, left-lateral pole. The receptor set was obtained from a middle-aged man with primary liver carcinoma and hepatitis B virus infection.

This clonotype is classed as medium-sized. V usage is TRBV14 and J usage is TRBJ2-5; D unresolved. CDR3 length equals 17 residues. Germline values: CDR1 SGHDN, CDR2 FVKESK. The V end lost 0 bases, the J end lost 1 base, and 15 bases lay between the germline ends. CDR3 residues: CASSQDHAPEFQETQYF. The CDR3, as DNA: TGTGCCAGCAGCCAAGACCACGCCCCGGAGTTCCAAGAGACCCAGTACTTC.

Regarding this clonotype: An end of the junction does not agree with germline; a read error may underlie this. This chain joins TRBV18 and TRBJ2-6; the match to TRBD1 covers 7 bases. Per germline, CDR1 KGHSH and CDR2 LQKENI. This CDR3 is 18 amino acids long. DNA of the CDR3: TGTGTCAGCTCACCACCGGGGACAGCCATGTCTGAGGCCAACGTCCTGACTTTC. Amino acids: CVSSPPGTAMSEANVLTF. Using reference TRBV18 and TRBJ2-6 for the parts outside the CDR3, the full variable domain is NAGVMQNPRHLVRRRGQEARLRCSPMKGHSHVYWYRQLPEEGLKFMVYLQKENIIDESGMPKERFSAEFPKEGPSILRIQQVVRGDSAAYFCVSSPPGTAMSEANVLTFGAGSRLTVL.

Comment on this clonotype: The junction departs from germline at one end; a sequencing error may be responsible. This chain connects TRBV6-5 to TRBJ2-1; 11 nucleotides align to TRBD2. The CDR3 has 16 amino acids. The germline V gene has CDR1 MNHEY and CDR2 SVGAGI. This chain's CDR3 is CATSYNPLAGGNEQFF. CDR3 nucleotide sequence: TGTGCCACCAGTTATAATCCGCTAGCGGGAGGCAATGAGCAATTCTTT.

The chain carries TRBV12-3 or TRBV12-4 and TRBJ2-3; the D gene is possibly TRBD1 (6 bases). Trimming removed 6 bases from V and 14 bases from J, with 21 bases in between. This CDR3 spans 13 amino acids. In DNA, the CDR3 is TGTGCCAGCAGCCCTGGACGGACAGATATGCGGTATTTT. Translating it yields CASSPGRTDMRYF.

The V call is TRBV11-2, the J call TRBJ2-7; D assignment may be TRBD1 or TRBD2 (5 bases each). This CDR3 contains 15 residues. Germline loops: CDR1 SGHAT, CDR2 FQNNGV. V lost 9 bases and J 3 bases, leaving 21 bases between the germline ends. The CDR3 coding sequence is TGTGCCAGTTGCCAATATCCGGGAAGGGGCTACGAGCAGTACTTC. Translated: CASCQYPGRGYEQYF.